The 9 T cell receptor beta chains below come from one sample, sequenced in a study of cytomegalovirus exposure and HLA in healthy donors. The primer mix had 60 Vbeta and 13 Jbeta primers. Clones were read by immunoSEQ multiplex PCR, and TCRdb kept only the in-frame ones, dropping some. The table lists more than 55,000 clones, 80% of them singletons. Sequencing input: PBMCs. The receptors come from a woman in her thirties or forties in good health and CMV-seronegative.

This chain connects TRBV7-2 to TRBJ2-5; the match to TRBD2 covers 16 bases. Germline V gives CDR1 SGHTA, CDR2 FQGNSA. The junction had 5 bases not matched to a gene; V was cut back by 5 bases and J by 5 bases. This CDR3 is built from 16 residues. DNA for the CDR3: TGTGCCAGCAGCCCGGGACTAGCGGGAGGGCGTGAGACCCAGTACTTC. Amino acids: CASSPGLAGGRETQYF.

This chain uses TRBV9 with TRBJ2-2, with a weak D call TRBD2 (6 bases). The V end lost 0 bases, the J end lost 4 bases, and 16 bases lay between the germline ends. CDR1 and CDR2 (germline): SGDLS, YYNGEE. CDR3 length equals 17 residues. The CDR3: CASSVGSGDFSTGELFF. The CDR3 bases are TGTGCCAGCAGCGTAGGATCCGGGGACTTTAGCACCGGGGAGCTGTTTTTT.

This clone was recorded once. The V call is TRBV27, the J call TRBJ2-3; D is unresolved. V was pared by 10 bases and J by 0 bases, with 17 bases between. The CDR3 has 15 amino acids. The germline V gene encodes CDR1 MNHEY and CDR2 SMNVEV (reference sequence). CDR3 sequence reads: CAIRPSYVSTDTQYF. CDR3 nucleotides: TGTGCCATCCGCCCTTCCTACGTGAGCACAGATACGCAGTATTTT.

This rearrangement joins TRBV7-3 to TRBJ1-1; D not resolved. V gave up 6 bases and J gave up 1 base, with 12 bases separating them. Germline CDR1 SGHTA, CDR2 FQGTGA. The CDR3 consists of 14 residues. CDR3 amino acids: CASSSGIGNTEAFF. The CDR3 DNA is TGTGCCAGCAGTTCGGGGATCGGGAACACTGAAGCTTTCTTT.

The V call is TRBV4-3, the J call TRBJ2-7; TRBD2 agrees at 7 bases. The CDR3 sequence is 15 residues long. Unmatched junction bases numbered 7, after V lost 0 bases and J lost 5 bases. Per germline, CDR1 LGHNA and CDR2 YSLEER. The CDR3 spells CASSQEEGGPNEQYF. The CDR3 nucleotides read TGCGCCAGCAGCCAAGAGGAGGGAGGGCCGAACGAGCAGTACTTC.

This clone was seen a handful of times. The junction does not match germline at one end; this may be a read error. This sequence joins TRBV5-1 and TRBJ2-1; 13 bases fit TRBD2. The germline V gene has CDR1 SGHRS and CDR2 YFSETQ. The CDR3 has 20 residues. The CDR3 is CASRLRPGTSGTSSFNEQFF. The CDR3 coding sequence is TGCGCCAGCAGGCTTCGCCCCGGGACTAGCGGGACCTCCTCCTTCAATGAGCAGTTCTTC. The full variable domain, with the rest looked up from reference TRBV5-1 and TRBJ2-1, is KAGVTQTPRYLIKTRGQQVTLSCSPISGHRSVSWYQQTPGQGLQFLFEYFSETQRNKGNFPGRFSGRQFSNSRSEMNVSTLELGDSALYLCASRLRPGTSGTSSFNEQFFGPGTRLTVL.

The rearrangement joins TRBV7-8 to TRBJ2-7; 10 bases are a match to TRBD1. Germline-derived CDR1 and CDR2 are SGHVS and FQNEAQ. This CDR3 is 17 amino acids long. The trim removed 5 bases at V and 0 bases at J, leaving 10 bases unmatched. DNA for the CDR3: TGTGCCAGCAGCCCGCTGACAGGGGGCTCACCCTCCTACGAGCAGTACTTC. Translated: CASSPLTGGSPSYEQYF.

The chain links TRBV19 to TRBJ1-1; unclear D gene. This CDR3 contains 15 residues. Germline V gives CDR1 LNHDA, CDR2 SQIVND (reference sequence). The V and J ends lost 1 base and 1 base respectively, with 10 bases between them. Here the CDR3 reads CASSIVSAGNTEAFF. In nucleotides, the CDR3 is TGTGCCAGTAGTATAGTGTCGGCAGGGAACACTGAAGCTTTCTTT.

The count of this clone is one. V gene TRBV27 combines with J gene TRBJ2-7; D is ambiguous. The germline V gene has CDR1 MNHEY and CDR2 SMNVEV (reference sequence). The V end lost 3 bases, the J end lost 6 bases, and 3 bases lay between the germline ends. The CDR3 is 10 residues long. CDR3 protein: CASSFGEQYF. Here the CDR3 DNA reads TGTGCCAGCAGTTTCGGCGAGCAGTACTTC.